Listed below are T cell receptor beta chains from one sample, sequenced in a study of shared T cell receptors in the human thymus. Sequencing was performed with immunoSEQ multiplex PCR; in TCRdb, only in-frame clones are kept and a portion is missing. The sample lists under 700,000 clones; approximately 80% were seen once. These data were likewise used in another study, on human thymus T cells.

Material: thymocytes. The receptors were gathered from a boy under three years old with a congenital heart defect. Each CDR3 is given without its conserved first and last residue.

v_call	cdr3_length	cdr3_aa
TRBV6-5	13	ASSVTAGGQDEQF
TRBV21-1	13	ASSRSGRQGDTQY
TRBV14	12	ASSQGGQNTEAF
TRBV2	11	ASSDRANQPQH
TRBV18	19	ASSPEDSRSSGGVSGNTIY
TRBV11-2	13	ASSTHRGRNTEAF
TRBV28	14	ASSPFRREGSETQY
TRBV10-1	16	ASSESRDRITSGNTIY
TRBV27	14	ASSLLGTSGSYEQY
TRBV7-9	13	ASSLPQGWNTEAF
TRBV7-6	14	ASSAYSGRGPNEQF
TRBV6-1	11	ASRKQGHTEAF
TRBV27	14	ASSFLLAGHTGELF
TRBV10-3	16	AIPTGTGGIPIGYEQY
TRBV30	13	AWSRLAGANGELF
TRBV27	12	ASSFDRSRDTQY
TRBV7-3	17	ASSPRPASGRRGTGELF
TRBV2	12	ASRYHRVSTEAF
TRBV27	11	ASSLGDTYEQY
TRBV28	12	ASSMDRAGNTIY
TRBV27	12	ASSPRVGNQPQH
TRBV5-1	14	ASINGERSGANVLT
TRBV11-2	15	ASSLGGLGSSYNEQF
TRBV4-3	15	ASSPGLAKKDYNEQF
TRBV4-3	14	ASSQAAGNAAYEQY
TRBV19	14	ASSKGLAGPKNIQY